What follows describes a single T cell receptor (beta chain). Its antigen is currently unknown. These data belong to a study of beta chain features in type 1 diabetes. Overall study: Similarity in age, gender and cell yields was seen between patients and healthy donors.

Expressed TCRB transcripts got sequenced, as all isolated RNA was reverse transcribed. Sequenced by immunoSEQ multiplex PCR; TCRdb stores in-frame clones only, minus some. The sample shows about 300,000 clones, approximately 15% of them seen only once. Overall study results and limits: A greater similarity of naive, central memory and Treg TCRB repertoires was seen among patients than among healthy donors. Shortening of TCRB CDR3s, moderate but significant, appeared in all four CD4+ subsets of Type 1 diabetes patients.

Deletions cut 1 base from V and 4 bases from J, with 4 bases between. Per germline, CDR1 MGHDK and CDR2 SYGVNS. This CDR3 is 12 amino acids long. Sequences were obtained from naive CD4+ T cells from blood. The chain carries TRBV25-1 and TRBJ1-2; no definite D call. The clonotype originates from a woman aged 18-29 years with type 1 diabetes. CDR3 nucleotide sequence: TGTGCCAGCAGTGAATTTAGCTATGGCTACACCTTC. Protein sequence: CASSEFSYGYTF.